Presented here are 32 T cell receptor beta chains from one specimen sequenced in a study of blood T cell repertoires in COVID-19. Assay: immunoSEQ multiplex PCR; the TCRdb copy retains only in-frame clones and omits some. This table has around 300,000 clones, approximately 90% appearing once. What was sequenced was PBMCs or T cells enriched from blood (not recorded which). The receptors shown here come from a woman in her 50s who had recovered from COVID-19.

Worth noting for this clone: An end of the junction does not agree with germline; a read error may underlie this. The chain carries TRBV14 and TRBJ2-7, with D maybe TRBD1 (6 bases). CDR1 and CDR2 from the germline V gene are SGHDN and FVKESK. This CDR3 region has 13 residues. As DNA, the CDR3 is TGTGCCAGCAGCCAAGATTTTTTTACAGGGTGGCGCTTC. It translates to CASSQDFFTGWRF.

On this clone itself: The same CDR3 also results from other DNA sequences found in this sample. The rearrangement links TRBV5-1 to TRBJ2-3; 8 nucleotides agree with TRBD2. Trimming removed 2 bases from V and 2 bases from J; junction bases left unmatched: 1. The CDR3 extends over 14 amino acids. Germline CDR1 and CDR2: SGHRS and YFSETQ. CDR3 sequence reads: CASSLAGATDTQYF. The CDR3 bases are TGCGCCAGCAGCTTAGCGGGAGCCACAGATACGCAGTATTTT.

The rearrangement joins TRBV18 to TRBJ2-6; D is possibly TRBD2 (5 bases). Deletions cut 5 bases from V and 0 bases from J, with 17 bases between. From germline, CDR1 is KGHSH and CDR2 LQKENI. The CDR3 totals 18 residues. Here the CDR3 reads CASSATPAGVSGANVLTF. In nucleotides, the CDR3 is TGTGCCAGCTCAGCCACCCCGGCCGGGGTCTCTGGGGCCAACGTCCTGACTTTC.

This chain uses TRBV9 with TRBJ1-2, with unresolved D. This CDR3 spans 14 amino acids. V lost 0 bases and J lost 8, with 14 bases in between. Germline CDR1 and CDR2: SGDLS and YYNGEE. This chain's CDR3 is CASSVAIGIKGYTF. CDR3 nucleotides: TGTGCCAGCAGCGTAGCAATCGGTATAAAGGGCTACACCTTC.

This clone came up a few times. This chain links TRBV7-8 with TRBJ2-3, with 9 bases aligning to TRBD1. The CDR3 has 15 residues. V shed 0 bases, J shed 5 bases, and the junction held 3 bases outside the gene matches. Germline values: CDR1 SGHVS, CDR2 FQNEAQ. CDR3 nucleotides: TGTGCCAGCAGCTTAGCGATGGGACAGGGAGATACGCAGTATTTT. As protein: CASSLAMGQGDTQYF.

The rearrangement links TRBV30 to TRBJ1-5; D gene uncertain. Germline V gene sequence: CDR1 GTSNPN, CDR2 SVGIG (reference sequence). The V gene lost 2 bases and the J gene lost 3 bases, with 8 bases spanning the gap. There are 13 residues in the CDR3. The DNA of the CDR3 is TGTGCCTGGAGTAGCGCAGACAATCAGCCCCAGCATTTT. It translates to CAWSSADNQPQHF.

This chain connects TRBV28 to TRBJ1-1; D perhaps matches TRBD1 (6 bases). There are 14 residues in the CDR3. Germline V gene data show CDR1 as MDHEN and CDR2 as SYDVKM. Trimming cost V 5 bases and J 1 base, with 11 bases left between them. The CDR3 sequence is CASSLQGQNTEAFF. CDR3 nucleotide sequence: TGTGCCAGCAGTCTCCAGGGGCAGAACACTGAAGCTTTCTTT. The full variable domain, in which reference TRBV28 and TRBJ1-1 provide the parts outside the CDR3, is DVKVTQSSRYLVKRTGEKVFLECVQDMDHENMFWYRQDPGLGLRLIYFSYDVKMKEKGDIPEGYSVSREKKERFSLILESASTNQTSMYLCASSLQGQNTEAFFGQGTRLTVV.

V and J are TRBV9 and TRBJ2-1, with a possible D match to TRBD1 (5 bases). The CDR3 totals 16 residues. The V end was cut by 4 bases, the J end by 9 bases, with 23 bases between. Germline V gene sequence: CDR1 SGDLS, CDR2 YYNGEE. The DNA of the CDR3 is TGTGCCAGCAGCCCACCCGGACAAGCCACGGTGAGTGAGCAGTTCTTC. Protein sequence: CASSPPGQATVSEQFF.

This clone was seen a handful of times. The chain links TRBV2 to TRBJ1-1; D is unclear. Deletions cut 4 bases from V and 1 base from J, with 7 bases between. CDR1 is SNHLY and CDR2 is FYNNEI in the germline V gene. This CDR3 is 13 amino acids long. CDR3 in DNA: TGTGCCAGCAGTGTTTCCAGGAACACTGAAGCTTTCTTT. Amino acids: CASSVSRNTEAFF.

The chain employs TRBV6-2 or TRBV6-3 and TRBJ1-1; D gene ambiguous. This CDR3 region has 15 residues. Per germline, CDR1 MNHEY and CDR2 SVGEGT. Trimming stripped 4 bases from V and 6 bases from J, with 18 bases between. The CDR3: CASSFFTARRAEAFF. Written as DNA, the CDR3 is TGTGCCAGCAGTTTCTTCACAGCCAGGAGGGCTGAAGCTTTCTTT.

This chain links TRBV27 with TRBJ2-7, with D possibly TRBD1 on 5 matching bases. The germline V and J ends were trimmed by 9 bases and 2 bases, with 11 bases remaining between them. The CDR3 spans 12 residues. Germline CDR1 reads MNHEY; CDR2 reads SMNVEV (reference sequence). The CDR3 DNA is TGTGCCAGTCAACAGGAAACCTACGAGCAGTACTTC. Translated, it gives CASQQETYEQYF.

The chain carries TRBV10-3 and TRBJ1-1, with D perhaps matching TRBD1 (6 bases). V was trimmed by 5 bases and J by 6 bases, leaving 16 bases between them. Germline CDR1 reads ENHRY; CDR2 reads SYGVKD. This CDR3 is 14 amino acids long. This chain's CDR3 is CAISHTDSSPEAFF. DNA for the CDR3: TGTGCCATCAGTCATACGGACAGTTCCCCTGAAGCTTTCTTT.

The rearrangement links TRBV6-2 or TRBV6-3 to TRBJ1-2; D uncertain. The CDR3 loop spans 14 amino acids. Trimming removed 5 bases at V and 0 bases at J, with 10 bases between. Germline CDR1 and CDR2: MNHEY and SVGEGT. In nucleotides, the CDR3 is TGTGCCAGCAGTCCCAGGACTGCTAACTATGGCTACACCTTC. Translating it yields CASSPRTANYGYTF.

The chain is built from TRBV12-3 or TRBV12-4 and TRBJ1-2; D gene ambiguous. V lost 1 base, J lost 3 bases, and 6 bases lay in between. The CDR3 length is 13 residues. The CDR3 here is CASSLGSHYGYTF. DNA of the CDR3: TGTGCCAGCAGTTTAGGCAGTCACTATGGCTACACCTTC.

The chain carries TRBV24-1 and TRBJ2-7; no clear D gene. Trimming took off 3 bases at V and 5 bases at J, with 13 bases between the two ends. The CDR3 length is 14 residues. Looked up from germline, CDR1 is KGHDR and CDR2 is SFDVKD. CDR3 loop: CATSDPRLVNEQYF. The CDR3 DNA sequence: TGTGCCACCAGTGATCCGAGACTCGTTAACGAGCAGTACTTC.

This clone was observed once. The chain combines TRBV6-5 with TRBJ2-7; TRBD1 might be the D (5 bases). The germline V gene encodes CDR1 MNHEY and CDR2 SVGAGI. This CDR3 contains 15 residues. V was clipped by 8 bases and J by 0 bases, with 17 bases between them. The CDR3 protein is CASSARGGSSYEQYF. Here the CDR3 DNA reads TGTGCCAGCTCCGCTAGGGGCGGTAGCTCCTACGAGCAGTACTTC.

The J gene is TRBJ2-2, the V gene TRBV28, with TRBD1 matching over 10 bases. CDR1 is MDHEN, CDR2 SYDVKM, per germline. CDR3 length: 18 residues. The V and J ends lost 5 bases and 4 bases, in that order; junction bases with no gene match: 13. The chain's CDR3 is CASSAFSTGGWGTGELFF. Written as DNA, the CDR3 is TGTGCCAGCAGTGCGTTTTCGACAGGGGGCTGGGGCACCGGGGAGCTGTTTTTT.

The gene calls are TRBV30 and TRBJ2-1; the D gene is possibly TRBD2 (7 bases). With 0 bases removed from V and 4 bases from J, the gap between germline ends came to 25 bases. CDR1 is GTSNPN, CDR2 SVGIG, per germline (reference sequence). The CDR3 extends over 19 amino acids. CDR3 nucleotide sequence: TGTGCCTGGAGTGTAAGAGGGGGGAGGGCATCAGTACTATACAATGAGCAGTTCTTC. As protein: CAWSVRGGRASVLYNEQFF.

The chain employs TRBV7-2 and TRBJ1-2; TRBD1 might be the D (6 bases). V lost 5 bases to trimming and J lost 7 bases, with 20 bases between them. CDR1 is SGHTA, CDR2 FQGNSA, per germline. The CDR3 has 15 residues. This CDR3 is CASSLLGASRSGYTF. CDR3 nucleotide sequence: TGTGCCAGCAGCCTACTGGGGGCCAGCCGCTCTGGCTACACCTTC.

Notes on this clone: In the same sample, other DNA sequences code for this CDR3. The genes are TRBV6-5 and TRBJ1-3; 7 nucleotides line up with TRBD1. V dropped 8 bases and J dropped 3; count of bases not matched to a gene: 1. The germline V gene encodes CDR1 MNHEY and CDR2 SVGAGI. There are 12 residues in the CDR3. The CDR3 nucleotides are TGTGCCAGCCAGGGGGTTGGAAACACCATATATTTT. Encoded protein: CASQGVGNTIYF.

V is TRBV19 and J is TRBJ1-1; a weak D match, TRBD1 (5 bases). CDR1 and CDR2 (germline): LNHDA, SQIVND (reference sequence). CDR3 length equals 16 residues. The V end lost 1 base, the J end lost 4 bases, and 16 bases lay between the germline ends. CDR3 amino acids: CASSIGIGGLGTEAFF. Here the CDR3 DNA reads TGTGCCAGTAGTATAGGTATCGGGGGATTGGGCACTGAAGCTTTCTTT.

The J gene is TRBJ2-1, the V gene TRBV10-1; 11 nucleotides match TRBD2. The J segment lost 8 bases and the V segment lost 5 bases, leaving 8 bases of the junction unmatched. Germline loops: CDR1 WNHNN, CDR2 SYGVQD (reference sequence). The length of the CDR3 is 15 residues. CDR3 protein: CASSQLAGVNYEQFF. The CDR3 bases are TGCGCCAGCAGTCAACTAGCGGGAGTTAACTATGAGCAGTTCTTC.

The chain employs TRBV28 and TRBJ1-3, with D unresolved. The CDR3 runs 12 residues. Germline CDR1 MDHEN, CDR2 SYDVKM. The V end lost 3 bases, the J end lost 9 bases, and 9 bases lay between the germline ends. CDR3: CASSLTSGTIYF. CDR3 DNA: TGTGCCAGCAGTTTGACGTCGGGCACCATATATTTT.

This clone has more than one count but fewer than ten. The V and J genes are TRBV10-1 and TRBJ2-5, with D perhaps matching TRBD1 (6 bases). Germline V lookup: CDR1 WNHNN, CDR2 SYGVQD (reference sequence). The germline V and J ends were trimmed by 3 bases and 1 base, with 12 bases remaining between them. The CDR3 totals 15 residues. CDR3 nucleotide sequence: TGCGCCAGCAGTGAAGGGTCACAGGGCCAAGAGACCCAGTACTTC. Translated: CASSEGSQGQETQYF.

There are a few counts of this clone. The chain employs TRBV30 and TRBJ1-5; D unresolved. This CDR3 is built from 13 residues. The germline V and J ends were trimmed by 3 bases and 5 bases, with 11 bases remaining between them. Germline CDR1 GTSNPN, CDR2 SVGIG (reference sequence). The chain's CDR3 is CAWRTGIDQPQHF. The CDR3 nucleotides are TGTGCCTGGAGGACGGGGATCGATCAGCCCCAGCATTTT.

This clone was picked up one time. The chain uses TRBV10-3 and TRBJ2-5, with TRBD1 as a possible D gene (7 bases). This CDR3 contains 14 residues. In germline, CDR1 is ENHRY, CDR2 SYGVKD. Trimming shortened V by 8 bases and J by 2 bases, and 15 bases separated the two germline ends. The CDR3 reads CAIGAAGQQETQYF. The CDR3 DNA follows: TGTGCCATCGGGGCGGCGGGACAGCAAGAGACCCAGTACTTC.

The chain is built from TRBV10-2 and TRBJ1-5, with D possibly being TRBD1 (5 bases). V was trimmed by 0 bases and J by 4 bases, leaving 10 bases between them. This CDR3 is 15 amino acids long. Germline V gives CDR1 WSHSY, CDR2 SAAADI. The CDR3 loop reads CASSESRQLNQPQHF. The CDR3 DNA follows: TGCGCCAGCAGTGAGTCGAGACAGCTTAATCAGCCCCAGCATTTT.

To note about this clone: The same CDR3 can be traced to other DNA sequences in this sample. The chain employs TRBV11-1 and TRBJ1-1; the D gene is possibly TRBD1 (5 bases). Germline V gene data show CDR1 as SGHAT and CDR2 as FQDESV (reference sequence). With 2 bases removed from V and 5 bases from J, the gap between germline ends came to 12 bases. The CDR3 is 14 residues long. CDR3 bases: TGTGCCAGCAGCTTAACGGGGGATGGGACTGAAGCTTTCTTT. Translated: CASSLTGDGTEAFF.

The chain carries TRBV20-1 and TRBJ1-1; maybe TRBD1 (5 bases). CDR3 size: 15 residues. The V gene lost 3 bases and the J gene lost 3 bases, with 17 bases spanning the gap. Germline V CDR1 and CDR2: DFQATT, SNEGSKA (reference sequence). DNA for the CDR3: TGCAGTGCTAGTAGGGCCGGACAACGGGACACTGAAGCTTTCTTT. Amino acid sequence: CSASRAGQRDTEAFF.

DNA for the CDR3: TGTGCCAGCAGTGAACAGGGGGCGAATCAGCCCCAGCATTTT. This codes for CASSEQGANQPQHF. The chain joins TRBV2 to TRBJ1-5; TRBD1 matches 8 bases. The J segment lost 4 bases and the V segment lost 2 bases, leaving 1 base of the junction unmatched. This CDR3 region has 14 residues. Looked up from germline, CDR1 is SNHLY and CDR2 is FYNNEI.

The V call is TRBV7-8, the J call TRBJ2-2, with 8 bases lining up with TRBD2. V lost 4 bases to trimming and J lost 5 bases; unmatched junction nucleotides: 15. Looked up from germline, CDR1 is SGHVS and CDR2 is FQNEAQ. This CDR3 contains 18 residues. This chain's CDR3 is CASSSRGRGSGGTGELFF. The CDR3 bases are TGTGCCAGCAGCTCAAGGGGCAGGGGTTCGGGAGGGACCGGGGAGCTGTTTTTT.

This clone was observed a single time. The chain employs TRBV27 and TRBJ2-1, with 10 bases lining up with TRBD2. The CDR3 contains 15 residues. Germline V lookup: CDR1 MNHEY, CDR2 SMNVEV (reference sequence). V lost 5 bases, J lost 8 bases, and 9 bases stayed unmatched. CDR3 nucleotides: TGTGCCAGCAGTGTACTAGCGGGACAAACCCATGAGCAGTTCTTC. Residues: CASSVLAGQTHEQFF.